This T cell receptor (beta chain) appears in the sequencing data of a study of blood T cell repertoires in COVID-19. V lost 6 bases to trimming and J lost 0 bases, with 10 bases between them. The CDR3 length is 14 residues. CDR1 and CDR2 from the germline V gene are LNHDA and SQIVND (reference sequence). Sequenced by immunoSEQ multiplex PCR; TCRdb stores in-frame clones only, minus some. The table has roughly 110,000 clones, roughly 88% seen once. This clonotype was obtained from a woman aged 70-85 years with acute or convalescent COVID-19. The sequencing input was peripheral blood. The rearrangement joins TRBV19 to TRBJ2-3; D possibly corresponds to TRBD1 (5 bases). The CDR3 DNA is TGTGCCAGTAGAGCAGGGCCGAGCACAGATACGCAGTATTTT. It specifies CASRAGPSTDTQYF.